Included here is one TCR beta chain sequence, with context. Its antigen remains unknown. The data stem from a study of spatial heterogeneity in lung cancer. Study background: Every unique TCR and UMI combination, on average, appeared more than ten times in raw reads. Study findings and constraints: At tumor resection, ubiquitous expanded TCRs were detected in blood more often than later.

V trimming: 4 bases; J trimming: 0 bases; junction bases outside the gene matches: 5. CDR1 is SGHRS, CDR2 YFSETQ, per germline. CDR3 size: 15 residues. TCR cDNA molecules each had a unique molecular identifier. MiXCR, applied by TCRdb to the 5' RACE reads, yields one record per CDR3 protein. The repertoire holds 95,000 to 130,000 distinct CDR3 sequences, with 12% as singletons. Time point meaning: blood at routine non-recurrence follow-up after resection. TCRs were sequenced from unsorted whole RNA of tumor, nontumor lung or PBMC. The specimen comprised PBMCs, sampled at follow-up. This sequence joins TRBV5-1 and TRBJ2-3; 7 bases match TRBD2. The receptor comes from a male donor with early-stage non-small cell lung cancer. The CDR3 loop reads CASSRSGVSTDTQYF. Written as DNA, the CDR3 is TGCGCCAGCAGCCGAAGCGGGGTGAGCACAGATACGCAGTATTTT.